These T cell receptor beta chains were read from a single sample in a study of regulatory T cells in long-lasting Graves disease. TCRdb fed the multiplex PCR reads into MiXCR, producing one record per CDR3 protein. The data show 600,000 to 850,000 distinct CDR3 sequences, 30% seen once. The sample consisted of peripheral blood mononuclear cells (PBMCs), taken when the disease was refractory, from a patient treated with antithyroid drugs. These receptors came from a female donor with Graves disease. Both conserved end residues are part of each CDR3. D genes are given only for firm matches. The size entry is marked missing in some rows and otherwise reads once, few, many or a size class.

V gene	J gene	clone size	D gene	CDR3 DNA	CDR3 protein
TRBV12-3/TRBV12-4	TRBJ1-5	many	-	TGTGCCAGCACCACGGGGAGGGTAGGACAGCCCCAGCATTTT	CASTTGRVGQPQHF
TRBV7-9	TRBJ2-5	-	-	TGTGCCAGCAGCTTAGCGGCATATCAAGAGACCCAGTACTTC	CASSLAAYQETQYF
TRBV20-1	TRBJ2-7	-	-	TGCAGTGCTAGGGGGGAGATAGCGGATTACGAGCAGTACTTC	CSARGEIADYEQYF
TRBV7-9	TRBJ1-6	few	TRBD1	TGTGCCAGCAGCGGCTACTCCGAGAGGGCACGACAGGGCTTTAATTCACCCCTCCACTTT	CASSGYSERARQGFNSPLHF
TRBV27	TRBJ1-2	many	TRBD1	TGTGCCAGCAGTTTATCGCCGCCGGGACAGGTTGGGCCTAACTATGGCTACACCTTC	CASSLSPPGQVGPNYGYTF
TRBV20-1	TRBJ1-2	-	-	TGCAGTGCTAGAGAACAGTCCCTTAACTATGGCTACACCTTC	CSAREQSLNYGYTF
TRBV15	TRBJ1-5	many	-	TGTGCCACCTCTTGGTCCAGGAGCAATCAGCCCCAGCATTTT	CATSWSRSNQPQHF
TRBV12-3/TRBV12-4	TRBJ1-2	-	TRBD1	TGTGCCACCCGAACGAGGTGGGACAGGTCAGGCTACACCTTC	CATRTRWDRSGYTF
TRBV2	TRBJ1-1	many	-	TGTGCCAGCAGTTCAGCGATTTACACTGAAGCTTTCTTT	CASSSAIYTEAFF
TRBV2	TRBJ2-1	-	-	TGTGCCAGCAGTGAGGGCGGGGAGTACAATGAGCAGTTCTTC	CASSEGGEYNEQFF
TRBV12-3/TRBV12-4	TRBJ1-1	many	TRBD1	TGTGCCAGCAGATCTGGACAGGGGGCCACTGAAGCTTTCTTT	CASRSGQGATEAFF
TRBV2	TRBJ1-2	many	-	TGTGCCAGCAGCCTTACCCGGGACGGGTTGAACCGAGGCTACACCTTC	CASSLTRDGLNRGYTF
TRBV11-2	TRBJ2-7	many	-	TGTGCCAGCAGCCCCCACCCCTACGAGCAGTACTTC	CASSPHPYEQYF
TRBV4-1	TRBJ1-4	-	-	TGCGCCAGCAGCCAACTGACAGCCTCAACTAATGAAAAACTGTTTTTT	CASSQLTASTNEKLFF
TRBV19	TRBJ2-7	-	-	TGTGCCAGTAGTGCGAGCGGAGGGGCCTACGAGCAGTACTTC	CASSASGGAYEQYF
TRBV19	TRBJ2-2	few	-	TGTGCCAGTAGTATAGGAGTAGTAAACACCGGGGAGCTGTTTTTT	CASSIGVVNTGELFF
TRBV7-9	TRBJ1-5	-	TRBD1	TGTGCCATCACAGGGGATATCGGCAATCAGCCCCAGCATTTT	CAITGDIGNQPQHF
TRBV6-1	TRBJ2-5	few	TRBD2	TGTGCCAGCAGGGCGGGACTAGCGATAAACCAAGAGACCCAGTACTTC	CASRAGLAINQETQYF
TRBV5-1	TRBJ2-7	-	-	TGCGCCAGCAGCTCCGGAGGACCACCCGGGGAGCAGTACTTC	CASSSGGPPGEQYF
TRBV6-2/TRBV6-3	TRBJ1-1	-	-	TGTGCCAGCAGTTACTCTACTTACACTGAAGCTTTCTTT	CASSYSTYTEAFF
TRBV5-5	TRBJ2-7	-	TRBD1	TGTGCCAGCAGCTTTTCGAGGGACAGGGGATTTGGCGAGCAGTACTTC	CASSFSRDRGFGEQYF
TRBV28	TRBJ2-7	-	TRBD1	TGTGCCAGCAGCCAAGGACAGGGCGGCCTGCTCTACGAGCAGTACTTC	CASSQGQGGLLYEQYF
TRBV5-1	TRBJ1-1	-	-	TGCGCCAGCAGCTTCACTAGAGCTGGAAGGCGCATGAACACTGAAGCTTTCTTT	CASSFTRAGRRMNTEAFF
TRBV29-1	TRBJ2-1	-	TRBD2	TGCAGCGTTTGGCGGGGGACCTACAATGAGCAGTTCTTC	CSVWRGTYNEQFF
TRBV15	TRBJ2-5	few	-	TGTGCCACCAGCACCCCCTCCCCGGTGGGGGAGACCCAGTACTTC	CATSTPSPVGETQYF
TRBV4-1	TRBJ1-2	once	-	TGCGCCAGCAGCCAAGATGAAAACGGCTTCTACTATGGCTACACCTTC	CASSQDENGFYYGYTF